This T cell receptor beta chain emerged from a study of molecular identifiers for immune sequencing clone quantification. Study-wide findings and caveats: Over 98% of effector molecules, yet under 1% of naive-cell molecules, were held by clones above 20 RNA copies. Identical TCR molecules sharing a barcode could underestimate highly expanded clone sizes. Researchers reportedly could pick up spiked Jurkat TCR RNA from one cell mixed into some 1 million naive cells.

Sorting was used to obtain naive CD8 T cells (CD8+CD4-CCR7+CD45RA+). Germline V gene lookup returns CDR1 MGHRA and CDR2 YSYEKL. This CDR3 region has 18 residues. TCRdb re-called the PCR reads with MiXCR, one entry per CDR3 protein. Here the sample spans under 600,000 distinct CDR3 sequences, approximately 25% being singletons. About this clonotype: The antigen is undetermined. The junction and the germline gene differ at one end; a read error may be behind it.

Sequences were obtained from naive CD8+ T cells from blood, with Jurkat cell RNA spiked in. The subset was: FACS-sorted CD8+CD4-CCR7+CD45RA+ naive T cells. The chain couples TRBV4-1 to TRBJ2-6, with 8 bases identical to TRBD1. This receptor was identified in a human donor in good health. Some libraries in this study had Jurkat cell RNA spiked in. The CDR3, as DNA: TGCGCCAGCAGCCAAGAAGGGGACAGGAGCTCTGGGGCCACCGTCCTGACTTTC. Translated: CASSQEGDRSSGATVLTF.